Each of the 18 T cell receptor beta chains below was sequenced from the same sample in a study of persistence of HIV-infected CD4 T cells. Nonspecific anti-CD3/anti-CD28 bead stimulation represents the broad CD4+ T cell repertoire. CD4+ T cells upregulating both CD40 ligand and CD69 were sorted as responding cells. These receptors' targets are unknown. This was the immunoSEQ version 4 assay in survey mode. Assay: immunoSEQ multiplex PCR; the TCRdb copy retains only in-frame clones and omits some. This table holds some 50,000 clones, around 89% found once. The input for sequencing was CD4+ T cells sorted from PBMCs after roughly 20-hour stimulation, taken from a patient who received antiretroviral therapy. These receptors came from an adult woman with HIV who was CMV-seropositive.

This chain links TRBV10-3 with TRBJ1-2; D gene uncertain. The CDR3 totals 13 residues. Germline V gene lookup returns CDR1 ENHRY and CDR2 SYGVKD. Trimming took off 5 bases at V and 7 bases at J, with 14 bases between the two ends. CDR3 coding DNA: TGTGCCATCAGTAACTCCCAAGGTGGTGGCTACACCTTC. Translation: CAISNSQGGGYTF.

The chain joins TRBV18 to TRBJ1-6, with 9 bases that match TRBD1. The germline V gene has CDR1 KGHSH and CDR2 LQKENI. The J segment lost 8 bases and the V segment lost 6 bases, leaving 5 bases of the junction unmatched. CDR3 size: 14 residues. CDR3 in DNA: TGTGCCAGCTCCACTGACAGGGGGGATTCACCCCTCCACTTT. Its translation: CASSTDRGDSPLHF.

A single count supports this clone. Here the CDR3 reads CSASSGYPLYEQYF. CDR3 nucleotides: TGCAGTGCTAGTAGCGGGTACCCCCTCTACGAGCAGTACTTC. J is TRBJ2-5 and V is TRBV20-1; TRBD2 aligns across 7 bases. The closer fit of TRBJ2-7 to the DNA end suggests the J call may be wrong. Germline V gene sequence: CDR1 DFQATT, CDR2 SNEGSKA (reference sequence). The CDR3 runs 14 residues.

The CDR3, as DNA: TGTGCCAGCAGCCCCGGGGGATTAGCGGGAGCTGGTGAGACCCAGTACTTC. Translation gives CASSPGGLAGAGETQYF. The rearrangement uses TRBV11-3 and TRBJ2-5; 9 nucleotides line up with TRBD2. The CDR3 spans 17 residues. CDR1 and CDR2 (germline): SGHNT, YENEEA. Unmatched junction bases numbered 15, after V lost 5 bases and J lost 5 bases. Full variable domain (rest looked up from reference TRBV11-3 and TRBJ2-5): EAGVVQSPRYKIIEKKQPVAFWCNPISGHNTLYWYLQNLGQGPELLIRYENEEAVDDSQLPKDRFSAERLKGVDSTLKIQPAELGDSAVYLCASSPGGLAGAGETQYFGPGTRLLVL.

The V call is TRBV6-2 or TRBV6-3, the J call TRBJ2-2; possible D gene TRBD1, 5 bases. V lost 6 bases and J 6 bases, leaving 20 bases between the germline ends. The CDR3 totals 16 residues. Per the germline V gene, CDR1 is MNHEY and CDR2 is SVGEGT. In DNA, the CDR3 is TGTGCCAGCAGCCACCCGACAGCCTCAGGCCCCGGGGAGCTGTTTTTT. It encodes CASSHPTASGPGELFF.

V usage is TRBV7-3 and J usage is TRBJ2-1; possibly TRBD1 or TRBD2 for D (5 bases each). This CDR3 comprises 16 residues. Germline V lookup: CDR1 SGHTA, CDR2 FQGTGA. Trimming removed 6 bases from V and 0 bases from J, with 15 bases in between. Here the CDR3 DNA reads TGTGCCAGCAGTTCCTCGCCAGGGAGCTCCTACAATGAGCAGTTCTTC. Translated: CASSSSPGSSYNEQFF. The full variable domain, in which reference TRBV7-3 and TRBJ2-1 provide the parts outside the CDR3, is GAGVSQTPSNKVTEKGKYVELRCDPISGHTALYWYRQSLGQGPEFLIYFQGTGAADDSGLPNDRFFAVRPEGSVSTLKIQRTERGDSAVYLCASSSSPGSSYNEQFFGPGTRLTVL.

The chain joins TRBV5-6 to TRBJ1-5; D gene uncertain. The CDR3 has 14 amino acids. V was pared by 2 bases and J by 5 bases, with 11 bases between. The germline gives CDR1 SGHDT, CDR2 YYEEEE. The CDR3 coding sequence is TGTGCCAGCAGCTTTGGGTTTGCCGATCAGCCCCAGCATTTT. Its translation is CASSFGFADQPQHF.

This chain joins TRBV27 and TRBJ1-1, with D unclear. V lost 8 bases and J lost 6, with 19 bases in between. Germline lookup yields CDR1 MNHEY and CDR2 SMNVEV (reference sequence). The CDR3 sequence is 14 residues long. The DNA for the CDR3 is TGTGCCAGCGCCCGGACCTTCGTCGGTTCTGAAGCTTTCTTT. It encodes CASARTFVGSEAFF.

The chain couples TRBV5-6 to TRBJ1-1, with TRBD1 matching over 8 bases. The CDR3 length is 14 residues. With 0 bases clipped from V and 5 bases from J, the junction kept 3 bases outside the gene matches. Germline CDR1 reads SGHDT; CDR2 reads YYEEEE. The CDR3 region has the DNA TGTGCCAGCAGCTTGGTCAGGGGGCTTACTGAAGCTTTCTTT. It translates to CASSLVRGLTEAFF.

The V and J genes are TRBV20-1 and TRBJ2-3; TRBD2 matches 8 bases. V gave up 3 bases and J gave up 3 bases; unmatched junction bases: 8. Germline assignment: CDR1 DFQATT and CDR2 SNEGSKA (reference sequence). CDR3 size: 15 residues. The CDR3 region has the DNA TGCAGTGCTAGTGGGGCGGGAGGAGGGACAGATACGCAGTATTTT. Protein: CSASGAGGGTDTQYF.

This rearrangement joins TRBV12-3 or TRBV12-4 to TRBJ2-1; D unresolved. This CDR3 contains 13 residues. Trimming took 6 bases from V and 0 from J, leaving 6 bases between them. CDR3 region: CASSQSSYNEQFF. CDR3 sequence (DNA): TGTGCCAGCAGCCAGAGCTCCTACAATGAGCAGTTCTTC.

This sequence joins TRBV19 and TRBJ1-2; D unclear. V shed 3 bases and J shed 0 bases, with 14 bases lying between them. The CDR3 has 16 residues. Per germline, CDR1 LNHDA and CDR2 SQIVND (reference sequence). The CDR3 DNA sequence: TGTGCCAGTAGTATGGGGAGGAGTCTACCTAACTATGGCTACACCTTC. Its protein is CASSMGRSLPNYGYTF.

In nucleotides, the CDR3 is TGTGCCAGCAGTCTAACAGGGAAAACTGAAGCTTTCTTT. It encodes CASSLTGKTEAFF. The rearrangement joins TRBV28 to TRBJ1-1; possible D gene TRBD1, 6 bases. V lost 5 bases, J lost 5 bases, and 12 bases lay in between. Per germline, CDR1 MDHEN and CDR2 SYDVKM. This CDR3 has 13 residues.

The V and J genes are TRBV12-3 or TRBV12-4 and TRBJ1-1; 7 nucleotides agree with TRBD1. V lost 3 bases and J lost 5; bases outside the gene matches: 3. The CDR3 is made up of 13 amino acids. The CDR3 is CASSLTGRTEAFF. In nucleotides, the CDR3 is TGTGCCAGCAGTTTGACAGGGCGAACTGAAGCTTTCTTT.

CDR3 coding DNA: TGTGCCAGCAGCTTAGCGCAGATGGCCACTGAAGCTTTCTTT. Its protein is CASSLAQMATEAFF. This sequence joins TRBV7-9 and TRBJ1-1; D not certain. V lost 0 bases to trimming and J lost 4 bases, with 9 bases between them. The CDR3 has 14 amino acids. The germline V gene encodes CDR1 SEHNR and CDR2 FQNEAQ (reference sequence).

The rearrangement links TRBV7-2 to TRBJ2-5; TRBD1 aligns across 9 bases. V was pared by 5 bases and J by 5 bases, with 9 bases of the junction left unmatched. In germline, CDR1 is SGHTA, CDR2 FQGNSA. This CDR3 is 15 amino acids long. CDR3 DNA: TGTGCCAGCAGCCCCGGGGGACAGGGCTGGGAGACCCAGTACTTC. As protein: CASSPGGQGWETQYF.

V gene TRBV28 combines with J gene TRBJ1-1; D not certain. The V gene's germline CDR1 is MDHEN and CDR2 SYDVKM. V shed 5 bases and J shed 7 bases, with 17 bases lying between them. The CDR3 length is 14 residues. CDR3: CASSGPGRGNEAFF. CDR3 nucleotides: TGTGCCAGCAGTGGACCGGGCAGAGGAAATGAAGCTTTCTTT.

This chain uses TRBV29-1 with TRBJ2-1; the D is unclear. Germline values: CDR1 SQVTM, CDR2 ANQGSEA. The CDR3 has 11 residues. V lost 6 bases and J 3 bases, leaving 6 bases between the germline ends. The DNA for the CDR3 is TGCAGCGTGGCCTTCTACAATGAGCAGTTCTTC. This translates into CSVAFYNEQFF.